These 14 T cell receptor beta chains came from one sample sequenced in a study of T cells in Graves' hyperthyroidism and ophthalmopathy. The CDR3 regions of TCR beta were amplified from RNA transcripts. HTBI primers were employed in a first-round RT-PCR of the TCR CDR3. Each CDR3 protein is one row after TCRdb ran MiXCR on the multiplex PCR reads. The sample records 150,000 to 200,000 distinct CDR3 sequences, approximately 17% being singletons. The sequenced sample was blood. The receptors were gathered from a woman aged 45-65 years with Graves' hyperthyroidism.

The chain employs TRBV3-2 and TRBJ1-2. TRBV3-2 counts as a pseudogene. The CDR3 totals 15 residues. CDR3 DNA sequence: TGTGCCAGCGGCCAACTTAAGTCTGTTAACTATGGCTACACCTTC. Protein sequence: CASGQLKSVNYGYTF.

This clonotype was observed at least ten times. As DNA, the CDR3 is TGTGCCAGTCTCGGGACAGGGCCGTATGGCTACACCTTC. Its protein is CASLGTGPYGYTF. V is TRBV2 and J is TRBJ1-2, with 9 bases fitting TRBD1. The CDR3 runs to 13 residues. CDR1 is SNHLY, CDR2 FYNNEI, per germline. J gave up 5 bases and V 9 bases, and 7 bases lay outside the gene matches.

The rearrangement uses TRBV5-6 and TRBJ1-1, with no clear D. V dropped 0 bases and J dropped 4 bases, with 13 bases sitting between them. The CDR3 is 15 amino acids. Germline CDR1 SGHDT, CDR2 YYEEEE. CDR3 region: CASSLARNLVTEAFF. CDR3 DNA sequence: TGTGCCAGCAGCTTGGCGAGGAATTTGGTCACTGAAGCTTTCTTT.

Of note for this clonotype: This may stem from a read error, because a much larger clone lies one nucleotide away. The chain employs TRBV13 and TRBJ1-2, with 10 bases that match TRBD1. The CDR3 is 16 residues long. Per the germline V gene, CDR1 is PRHDT and CDR2 is FYEKMQ (reference sequence). With 4 bases clipped from V and 2 bases from J, the junction kept 7 bases outside the gene matches. The CDR3 region is CASSSRRTGGNYGYTF. The CDR3 nucleotides read TGTGCCAGCAGCTCCAGACGGACAGGGGGAAACTATGGCTACACCTTC.

The table lists this clonotype with many counts. The chain has TRBV14 and TRBJ1-4; D is unclear. Germline loops: CDR1 SGHDN, CDR2 FVKESK. The V gene lost 3 bases and the J gene lost 10 bases, with 12 bases spanning the gap. The CDR3 consists of 13 residues. The CDR3 protein is CASSQGRIRKLFF. The CDR3 region has the DNA TGTGCCAGCAGCCAGGGAAGGATCCGAAAACTGTTTTTT.

V is TRBV28 and J is TRBJ1-5; the match to TRBD1 covers 11 bases. This CDR3 is 15 amino acids long. The V gene's germline CDR1 is MDHEN and CDR2 SYDVKM. The V gene end was trimmed by 4 bases and the J gene end by 7 bases; junction bases not matched to a gene: 6. CDR3 region: CASSSGQGAGQPQHF. CDR3 nucleotides: TGTGCCAGCAGTTCAGGACAGGGGGCGGGGCAGCCCCAGCATTTT.

This sequence joins TRBV5-1 and TRBJ2-5; D may be TRBD1 (6 bases). CDR1 and CDR2 from the germline V gene are SGHRS and YFSETQ. The CDR3 loop spans 13 amino acids. Trimming removed 4 bases at V and 1 base at J, with 8 bases between. The CDR3, as DNA: TGCGCCAGCAGCGGCAGGGGCCAAGAGACCCAGTACTTC. Amino acid sequence: CASSGRGQETQYF.

This clonotype was observed at least ten times. The V gene is TRBV6-5, the J gene TRBJ1-5; D possibly corresponds to TRBD1 (5 bases). Germline V gives CDR1 MNHEY, CDR2 SVGAGI. The CDR3 consists of 16 residues. Trimming pared 2 bases from V and 3 bases from J, leaving 14 bases between. The CDR3 sequence is CASSYTSGMVNQPQHF. The CDR3 DNA sequence: TGTGCCAGCAGTTACACTTCAGGGATGGTCAATCAGCCCCAGCATTTT.

The rearrangement links TRBV29-1 to TRBJ1-2; D not resolved. The CDR3 has 12 amino acids. Trimming stripped 7 bases from V and 4 bases from J, with 13 bases between. Germline loops: CDR1 SQVTM, CDR2 ANQGSEA. The chain's CDR3 is CSGSSGSYGYTF. CDR3 nucleotide sequence: TGCAGCGGGAGCAGCGGCAGCTATGGCTACACCTTC. Looking up the rest from reference TRBV29-1 and TRBJ1-2 gives the full variable domain: SAVISQKPSRDICQRGTSLTIQCQVDSQVTMMFWYRQQPGQSLTLIATANQGSEATYESGFVIDKFPISRPNLTFSTLTVSNMSPEDSSIYLCSGSSGSYGYTFGSGTRLTVV.

This clonotype was seen many times. This chain links TRBV27 with TRBJ2-1; perhaps TRBD2 as D (7 bases). The CDR3 covers 13 residues. CDR1 MNHEY and CDR2 SMNVEV come from the germline V gene (reference sequence). V gave up 3 bases and J gave up 9 bases, with 12 bases separating them. DNA of the CDR3: TGTGCCAGCAGTTTTGTGGGGGGGCGTGAGCAGTTCTTC. It codes for CASSFVGGREQFF.

This clonotype was counted ten times or more. This sequence joins TRBV3-1 and TRBJ2-4, with 8 bases identical to TRBD2. The ends lost 0 bases at V and 11 bases at J; junction bases unmatched: 12. The germline V gene has CDR1 LGHDT and CDR2 YNNKEL (reference sequence). The CDR3 has 16 amino acids. The CDR3 region is CASSQDPGLAGAVQYF. The CDR3 DNA is TGTGCCAGCAGCCAAGATCCCGGACTAGCAGGGGCCGTTCAGTACTTC.

This clonotype was counted ten times or more. The chain combines TRBV2 with TRBJ1-3; unclear D gene. Trimming removed 7 bases at V and 0 bases at J, with 7 bases between. The V gene's germline CDR1 is SNHLY and CDR2 FYNNEI. The CDR3 runs 13 residues. CDR3 protein: CASTGASGNTIYF. The CDR3 DNA reads TGTGCCAGCACCGGAGCCTCTGGAAACACCATATATTTT.

This clonotype was seen repeatedly, ten times or more. V usage is TRBV5-8 and J usage is TRBJ1-2; no clear D gene. V was cut by 1 base and J by 4 bases, with 11 bases left in between. The CDR3 has 14 residues. Per germline, CDR1 SGHTS and CDR2 YDEGEE. This chain's CDR3 is CASSLYNGVYGYTF. As DNA, the CDR3 is TGTGCCAGCAGCTTGTACAACGGGGTCTATGGCTACACCTTC.

This clonotype has ten or more counts. The chain links TRBV29-1 to TRBJ2-3; D is unclear. The V end was cut by 2 bases, the J end by 4 bases, with 13 bases between. The CDR3 sequence is 14 residues long. Germline V gives CDR1 SQVTM, CDR2 ANQGSEA. The CDR3 sequence: CSVESVPLADTQYF. CDR3 nucleotide sequence: TGCAGCGTTGAATCGGTCCCTTTAGCAGATACGCAGTATTTT.